The 7 T cell receptor beta chains presented below share a single source sample, sequenced in a study. Via MiXCR, TCRdb re-called the 5' RACE reads, giving one row per CDR3 protein. The sample records roughly 5,300 distinct CDR3 sequences, 36% being singletons. Sequencing was performed on memory CD4+ T cells sorted from blood. The sample's subset: memory CD4+ T cells, CD4+CD45RO+CD25-. The receptors were gathered from a female donor with breast cancer.

The chain is built from TRBV20-1 and TRBJ2-5; either TRBD1 or TRBD2 may fit D (5 bases each). V was cut by 0 bases and J by 4 bases, with 15 bases left in between. Germline V gives CDR1 DFQATT, CDR2 SNEGSKA (reference sequence). The CDR3 runs 15 residues. CDR3 loop: CSARDKGSLRETQYF. The DNA of the CDR3 is TGCAGTGCTAGAGATAAGGGGAGCCTCCGAGAGACCCAGTACTTC.

The rearrangement joins TRBV7-6 to TRBJ2-1; D uncertain. There are 13 residues in the CDR3. The V end lost 2 bases, the J end lost 5 bases, and 7 bases lay between the germline ends. Germline V gene data show CDR1 as SGHVS and CDR2 as FNYEAQ. The CDR3 is CASSLPPNNEQFF. CDR3 coding DNA: TGTGCCAGCAGCTTACCACCCAACAATGAGCAGTTCTTC.

This clonotype is medium-sized (0.01 to 0.1%). This chain links TRBV9 with TRBJ1-2; no firm D call. The CDR3 extends over 14 amino acids. The V end lost 3 bases, the J end lost 2 bases, and 11 bases lay between the germline ends. From germline, CDR1 is SGDLS and CDR2 YYNGEE. CDR3 nucleotide sequence: TGTGCCAGCAGCGACCCGGCCAGGAACTATGGCTACACCTTC. As protein: CASSDPARNYGYTF.

V and J are TRBV10-3 and TRBJ2-1; D is ambiguous. V lost 10 bases to trimming and J lost 0 bases, with 16 bases between them. Germline-derived CDR1 and CDR2 are ENHRY and SYGVKD. The CDR3 is 15 residues long. CDR3 amino acids: CATAGAESSYNEQFF. The CDR3 nucleotides read TGTGCCACCGCAGGTGCGGAGAGCTCCTACAATGAGCAGTTCTTC.

This clonotype is labeled medium-sized (0.01 to 0.1%). This sequence joins TRBV9 and TRBJ2-1; TRBD1 might be the D (6 bases). Per germline, CDR1 SGDLS and CDR2 YYNGEE. V was pared by 0 bases and J by 3 bases, with 10 bases between. The CDR3 length is 15 residues. The CDR3 nucleotides read TGTGCCAGCAGCGTAGCGGGACAAAGCTACAATGAGCAGTTCTTC. It translates to CASSVAGQSYNEQFF.

This clonotype was counted ten times or more. V is TRBV11-3 and J is TRBJ2-2, with TRBD2 as a possible D gene (7 bases). The CDR3 is 17 amino acids. V lost 5 bases and J lost 0, with 16 bases in between. Per the germline V gene, CDR1 is SGHNT and CDR2 is YENEEA. Here the CDR3 DNA reads TGTGCCAGCAGCCCGGGCGGGGGCAACGCGAACACCGGGGAGCTGTTTTTT. This encodes CASSPGGGNANTGELFF.

Regarding this clonotype: A read error is possible here, since a much larger clone lies one base away. The chain recombines TRBV18 with TRBJ1-2; D is ambiguous. V dropped 1 base and J dropped 0 bases, with 6 bases sitting between them. CDR1 is KGHSH, CDR2 LQKENI, per germline. The CDR3 runs 14 residues. CDR3 region: CASSPRSTNYGYTF. CDR3 DNA sequence: TGTGCCAGCTCACCACGTAGCACTAACTATGGCTACACCTTC. The variable domain in full, completed from reference TRBV18 and TRBJ1-2, reads NAGVMQNPRHLVRRRGQEARLRCSPMKGHSHVYWYRQLPEEGLKFMVYLQKENIIDESGMPKERFSAEFPKEGPSILRIQQVVRGDSAAYFCASSPRSTNYGYTFGSGTRLTVV.